The rows below give T cell receptor beta chains drawn from one sample of a study of beta chain features in type 1 diabetes. Clones were sequenced by immunoSEQ multiplex PCR, and TCRdb holds only the in-frame ones, with some missing. The data contain 360,000 or so clones, about 18% of them seen just once; the ten biggest clones take up roughly 0.045%. The sequenced sample consisted of naive CD4+ T cells from blood. The receptors were gathered from a woman aged 18 to 35 in good health. Each CDR3 is given with its conserved first and last residue. Each record gives: V gene, J gene, D gene, clone size, CDR3 length, CDR3 protein, CDR3 DNA. D genes are given only for firm matches. Size is stated for part of the rows, as once, few or many counts, or as a class when the clone is expanded.

v_gene: TRBV13; j_gene: TRBJ2-3; d_gene: TRBD2; abundance: few; len: 15; CDR3aa: CASTPQAGEENTQYF; CDR3nt: TGTGCCAGCACCCCACAAGCGGGGGAGGAGAATACGCAGTATTTT
v_gene: TRBV19; j_gene: TRBJ2-3; d_gene: TRBD2; abundance: -; len: 19; CDR3aa: CASSGTSGRTTSSTDTQYF; CDR3nt: TGTGCCAGTAGCGGGACTAGCGGGAGGACAACGAGCAGCACAGATACGCAGTATTTT
v_gene: TRBV5-1; j_gene: TRBJ1-1; d_gene: -; abundance: few; len: 12; CDR3aa: CASSLVRGEAFF; CDR3nt: TGCGCCAGCAGCTTGGTCCGGGGTGAAGCTTTCTTT
v_gene: TRBV4-3; j_gene: TRBJ2-7; d_gene: TRBD2; abundance: -; len: 16; CDR3aa: CASSQVASGMDYEQYF; CDR3nt: TGCGCCAGCAGCCAAGTGGCTAGCGGGATGGACTACGAGCAGTACTTC
v_gene: TRBV7-2; j_gene: TRBJ2-1; d_gene: TRBD2; abundance: few; len: 16; CDR3aa: CASSPPGLAGYNEQFF; CDR3nt: TGTGCCAGCAGCCCCCCCGGACTAGCGGGTTACAATGAGCAGTTCTTC
v_gene: TRBV7-9; j_gene: TRBJ2-7; d_gene: -; abundance: -; len: 15; CDR3aa: CASSLAGGFMDEQYF; CDR3nt: TGTGCCAGCAGCTTAGCCGGTGGTTTTATGGACGAGCAGTACTTC
v_gene: TRBV7-2; j_gene: TRBJ2-1; d_gene: -; abundance: -; len: 11; CDR3aa: CASSPYNEQFF; CDR3nt: TGTGCCAGCAGCCCGTACAATGAGCAGTTCTTC
v_gene: TRBV5-1; j_gene: TRBJ2-7; d_gene: -; abundance: few; len: 13; CDR3aa: CASSFQASYEQYF; CDR3nt: TGCGCCAGCAGCTTCCAGGCCTCCTACGAGCAGTACTTC
v_gene: TRBV9; j_gene: TRBJ2-1; d_gene: TRBD1; abundance: -; len: 16; CDR3aa: CASSVRGQAPYNEQFF; CDR3nt: TGTGCCAGCAGCGTCAGAGGACAGGCCCCCTACAATGAGCAGTTCTTC
v_gene: TRBV30; j_gene: TRBJ2-5; d_gene: -; abundance: -; len: 12; CDR3aa: CAWSQGAETQYF; CDR3nt: TGTGCCTGGAGTCAGGGCGCAGAGACCCAGTACTTC
v_gene: TRBV30; j_gene: TRBJ2-1; d_gene: TRBD2; abundance: few; len: 14; CDR3aa: CAWSVSGRYNEQFF; CDR3nt: TGTGCCTGGAGTGTAAGCGGGAGGTACAATGAGCAGTTCTTC
v_gene: TRBV6-5; j_gene: TRBJ2-1; d_gene: TRBD2; abundance: -; len: 15; CDR3aa: CASSYRREGRHEQFF; CDR3nt: TGTGCCAGCAGTTACAGGCGGGAGGGCCGTCATGAGCAGTTCTTC
v_gene: TRBV7-8; j_gene: TRBJ2-5; d_gene: -; abundance: -; len: 13; CDR3aa: CASRVQGTETQYF; CDR3nt: TGTGCCAGCAGGGTACAGGGTACTGAGACCCAGTACTTC
v_gene: TRBV6-1; j_gene: TRBJ2-3; d_gene: TRBD2; abundance: -; len: 14; CDR3aa: CASTVAGAGDTQYF; CDR3nt: TGTGCCAGCACCGTAGCGGGAGCTGGCGATACGCAGTATTTT
v_gene: TRBV9; j_gene: TRBJ2-1; d_gene: -; abundance: -; len: 16; CDR3aa: CASSVGGQVTYNEQFF; CDR3nt: TGTGCCAGCAGCGTAGGTGGGCAGGTTACCTACAATGAGCAGTTCTTC
v_gene: TRBV7-9; j_gene: TRBJ2-3; d_gene: TRBD2; abundance: few; len: 13; CDR3aa: CASISGGTDTQYF; CDR3nt: TGTGCCTCCATCAGCGGGGGCACAGATACGCAGTATTTT
v_gene: TRBV29-1; j_gene: TRBJ2-1; d_gene: -; abundance: -; len: 14; CDR3aa: CSVVRDTSYNEQFF; CDR3nt: TGCAGCGTTGTCCGGGACACGTCCTACAATGAGCAGTTCTTC
v_gene: TRBV30; j_gene: TRBJ1-5; d_gene: TRBD1; abundance: -; len: 16; CDR3aa: CAWSRDRWDSNQPQHF; CDR3nt: TGTGCCTGGAGCCGGGACAGGTGGGATAGCAATCAGCCCCAGCATTTT
v_gene: TRBV5-1; j_gene: TRBJ1-1; d_gene: -; abundance: -; len: 14; CDR3aa: CASSYSQGNTEAFF; CDR3nt: TGCGCCAGCAGCTACAGTCAGGGGAACACTGAAGCTTTCTTT
v_gene: TRBV30; j_gene: TRBJ1-5; d_gene: -; abundance: few; len: 13; CDR3aa: CAWSTGTNQPQHF; CDR3nt: TGTGCCTGGAGTACAGGGACCAATCAGCCCCAGCATTTT
v_gene: TRBV19; j_gene: TRBJ2-3; d_gene: -; abundance: -; len: 14; CDR3aa: CASSIMRSTDTQYF; CDR3nt: TGTGCCAGTAGTATAATGCGTAGCACAGATACGCAGTATTTT
v_gene: TRBV4-1; j_gene: TRBJ2-4; d_gene: TRBD2; abundance: few; len: 13; CDR3aa: CATTGGAKNIQYF; CDR3nt: TGCGCCACAACGGGGGGGGCCAAAAACATTCAGTACTTC
v_gene: TRBV15; j_gene: TRBJ2-4; d_gene: -; abundance: -; len: 13; CDR3aa: CATSSPLVYIQYF; CDR3nt: TGTGCCACCAGCAGTCCACTAGTTTACATTCAGTACTTC
v_gene: TRBV2; j_gene: TRBJ2-7; d_gene: -; abundance: -; len: 14; CDR3aa: CASSEQVSTYEQYF; CDR3nt: TGTGCCAGCAGTGAGCAGGTTTCCACCTACGAGCAGTACTTC
v_gene: TRBV7-9; j_gene: TRBJ2-5; d_gene: -; abundance: -; len: 13; CDR3aa: CASSPGSPGTQYF; CDR3nt: TGTGCCAGCAGCCCCGGGTCCCCCGGGACCCAGTACTTC
v_gene: TRBV29-1; j_gene: TRBJ2-1; d_gene: TRBD2; abundance: few; len: 14; CDR3aa: CSGPPAAGGDEQFF; CDR3nt: TGCAGCGGCCCCCCCGCGGCGGGGGGCGATGAGCAGTTCTTC
v_gene: TRBV13; j_gene: TRBJ1-1; d_gene: -; abundance: -; len: 14; CDR3aa: CASSLQDLTTEAFF; CDR3nt: TGTGCCAGCAGCCTCCAGGACTTAACGACTGAAGCTTTCTTT
v_gene: TRBV7-9; j_gene: TRBJ2-3; d_gene: TRBD2; abundance: -; len: 15; CDR3aa: CASSFRREPTDTQYF; CDR3nt: TGTGCCAGCAGCTTCAGGCGGGAGCCCACAGATACGCAGTATTTT
v_gene: TRBV10-3; j_gene: TRBJ2-3; d_gene: -; abundance: -; len: 14; CDR3aa: CAIRAGLGTDTQYF; CDR3nt: TGTGCCATCAGGGCGGGACTCGGCACAGATACGCAGTATTTT
v_gene: TRBV9; j_gene: TRBJ2-5; d_gene: TRBD1; abundance: few; len: 16; CDR3aa: CASSVPGGAGLETQYF; CDR3nt: TGTGCCAGCAGCGTCCCAGGGGGCGCGGGTCTAGAGACCCAGTACTTC
v_gene: TRBV5-1; j_gene: TRBJ1-5; d_gene: -; abundance: few; len: 13; CDR3aa: CASSPTPNQPQHF; CDR3nt: TGCGCCAGCAGCCCTACCCCCAATCAGCCCCAGCATTTT
v_gene: TRBV18; j_gene: TRBJ1-5; d_gene: -; abundance: -; len: 14; CDR3aa: CASSPAGGNQPQHF; CDR3nt: TGTGCCAGCTCACCGGCCGGGGGAAATCAGCCCCAGCATTTT
v_gene: TRBV9; j_gene: TRBJ2-7; d_gene: TRBD1; abundance: -; len: 14; CDR3aa: CASSPSGQAYEQYF; CDR3nt: TGTGCCAGCAGCCCCTCGGGACAGGCCTACGAGCAGTACTTC